This T cell receptor beta chain stems from a study of CD8 T cells in Susac syndrome. FACS was used to enrich TEMRA cells, whereas the CD8+ and CD4+ T cells were obtained by negative isolation. Reverse transcription of 0.5 to 1 ug RNA was performed with random hexamers. TCRdb itself ran the immunoSEQ multiplex PCR reads through MiXCR, one entry per CDR3 protein. The sample yields 71,000 or so distinct CDR3 sequences, 96% seen once. Study-wide results and limits: The study recognized that its TCR sequencing and HLA analysis covered a relatively small number of individuals.

Points on this clonotype: Its antigen is as yet unknown.

J was trimmed by 5 bases and V by 8 bases; bases with no gene match: 9. The CDR3 has 14 residues. Germline V gene data show CDR1 as MNHEY and CDR2 as SVGAGI. Material: CD4+ T cells from PBMCs. This receptor was taken from a human donor with multiple sclerosis. The V call is TRBV6-5, the J call TRBJ1-2; 9 bases match TRBD1. Written as DNA, the CDR3 is TGTGCCAGCGGAAGAACAGGGGGCGCATATGGCTACACCTTC. Its translation is CASGRTGGAYGYTF.